One sample yielded the 29 T cell receptor beta chains listed below, sequenced in a study of identifying expanded T cells in peripheral blood. Here immunoSEQ multiplex PCR was the method, and the copy in TCRdb shows in-frame clones only, minus some. This sample carries tens of thousands of clones, roughly 84% of them seen once, and the ten largest clones take about 19%. The sample was blood. These receptors were collected from a person aged 18-69 years in good health.

The gene calls are TRBV7-2 and TRBJ2-7; D may be TRBD2 (6 bases). CDR3 length: 13 amino acids. V shed 1 base and J shed 3 bases, with 7 bases lying between them. Germline CDR1 SGHTA, CDR2 FQGNSA. CDR3: CASSLVGGYEQYF. CDR3 nucleotide sequence: TGTGCCAGCAGCTTAGTGGGGGGCTACGAGCAGTACTTC.

This clone was found a few times. The rearrangement links TRBV7-9 to TRBJ1-5; 9 nucleotides agree with TRBD1. CDR3 length: 15 residues. Per germline, CDR1 SEHNR and CDR2 FQNEAQ (reference sequence). V trimming: 5 bases; J trimming: 4 bases; junction bases outside the gene matches: 6. Here the CDR3 DNA reads TGTGCCAGCAGCCGGGACAGGGAGCAGAATCAGCCCCAGCATTTT. This translates into CASSRDREQNQPQHF.

This clone appeared a few times. J is TRBJ2-2 and V is TRBV6-5, with TRBD1 identical over 9 bases. Germline CDR1 MNHEY, CDR2 SVGAGI. V shed 6 bases, J shed 4 bases, and the junction held 6 bases outside the gene matches. CDR3 length equals 15 residues. CDR3 DNA sequence: TGTGCCAGCAGCATAGGGACAGGGATCACCGGGGAGCTGTTTTTT. Residues: CASSIGTGITGELFF.

The chain joins TRBV2 to TRBJ2-7; D possibly corresponds to TRBD2 (6 bases). From germline, CDR1 is SNHLY and CDR2 FYNNEI. The CDR3 runs 10 residues. Trimming took 5 bases from V and 11 from J, leaving 10 bases between them. The CDR3 sequence: CASSRELEYF. The DNA for the CDR3 is TGTGCCAGCAGTCGGGAGCTGGAGTACTTC.

CDR3 sequence: CASSQILAPYNEQFF. For the CDR3, the DNA is TGTGCCAGCAGCCAGATACTAGCGCCCTACAATGAGCAGTTCTTC. The chain is built from TRBV9 and TRBJ2-1; 7 nucleotides line up with TRBD2. This CDR3 has 15 amino acids. CDR1 is SGDLS and CDR2 is YYNGEE in the germline V gene. Unmatched junction bases numbered 6, after V lost 4 bases and J lost 2 bases.

The rearrangement links TRBV28 to TRBJ2-1; D is undetermined. Between the trimmed V and J ends, which lost 5 bases and 0 bases, there was a span of 11 bases. Germline V gene lookup returns CDR1 MDHEN and CDR2 SYDVKM. The CDR3 totals 15 residues. The CDR3 loop reads CASSETSSSYNEQFF. CDR3 nucleotide sequence: TGTGCCAGCAGTGAGACCTCCAGCTCCTACAATGAGCAGTTCTTC.

This clone was seen a few times. The chain links TRBV18 to TRBJ1-1, with D possibly being TRBD1 (6 bases). V lost 2 bases to trimming and J lost 2 bases, with 12 bases between them. This CDR3 has 15 residues. Germline V gene data show CDR1 as KGHSH and CDR2 as LQKENI. The CDR3: CASSPTGLRNTEAFF. The CDR3 nucleotides are TGTGCCAGCTCACCAACAGGGTTGAGAAACACTGAAGCTTTCTTT.

J is TRBJ2-2 and V is TRBV28, with D possibly matching TRBD2 (5 bases). The CDR3 extends over 12 amino acids. Germline CDR1 MDHEN, CDR2 SYDVKM. Trimming stripped 8 bases from V and 7 bases from J, with 11 bases between. CDR3 sequence reads: CASRDVFGELFF. CDR3 sequence (DNA): TGTGCCAGCCGGGATGTTTTCGGGGAGCTGTTTTTT.

The chain employs TRBV27 and TRBJ2-5; D is ambiguous. V lost 5 bases to trimming and J lost 4 bases, with 11 bases between them. There are 13 residues in the CDR3. Germline CDR1 is MNHEY and CDR2 is SMNVEV (reference sequence). CDR3 amino acids: CASSEYSRETQYF. The CDR3 DNA follows: TGTGCCAGCAGTGAATACTCGCGAGAGACCCAGTACTTC.

The chain carries TRBV29-1 and TRBJ2-5, with a weak D call TRBD1 (7 bases). This CDR3 is built from 15 residues. CDR1 and CDR2 (germline): SQVTM, ANQGSEA. The V end was cut by 1 base, the J end by 4 bases, with 16 bases between. CDR3 DNA: TGCAGCGTTGAAGGAGACAGGGAGGTTCCAGAGACCCAGTACTTC. This encodes CSVEGDREVPETQYF.

The J gene is TRBJ2-2, the V gene TRBV9, with D perhaps being TRBD1 or TRBD2 (5 bases each). The germline V and J ends were trimmed by 4 bases and 2 bases, with 9 bases remaining between them. CDR1 and CDR2 from the germline V gene are SGDLS and YYNGEE. CDR3 length: 14 amino acids. This chain's CDR3 is CASSTGRNTGELFF. Written as DNA, the CDR3 is TGTGCCAGCAGCACGGGACGCAACACCGGGGAGCTGTTTTTT.

The chain is built from TRBV6-5 and TRBJ2-1; 12 positions match TRBD2. The CDR3 has 15 residues. CDR1 and CDR2 (germline): MNHEY, SVGAGI. After removal of 6 bases from V and 9 bases from J, the junction contained 9 bases not matched to a gene. The CDR3 nucleotides are TGTGCCAGCAGCCGATCACTAGCGGGAGGAAGTGAGCAGTTCTTC. Translated: CASSRSLAGGSEQFF.

CDR3 bases: TGCAGCGTTTTGGCCCCAGGTCTAGGGGGCACAGATACGCAGTATTTT. The encoded protein is CSVLAPGLGGTDTQYF. The gene calls are TRBV29-1 and TRBJ2-3; the D gene is possibly TRBD1 (5 bases). Per the germline V gene, CDR1 is SQVTM and CDR2 is ANQGSEA. CDR3 length: 16 amino acids. Between the trimmed V and J ends, which lost 5 bases and 1 base, there was a span of 19 bases.

This chain's CDR3 is CASSYGQGGEKLFF. CDR3 coding DNA: TGTGCCAGCAGTTATGGACAGGGAGGTGAAAAACTGTTTTTT. This chain uses TRBV6-5 with TRBJ1-4, with 8 bases that match TRBD1. From germline, CDR1 is MNHEY and CDR2 SVGAGI. The V and J ends lost 3 bases and 7 bases, in that order; junction bases with no gene match: 4. This CDR3 region has 14 residues.

This clone was observed a handful of times. V gene TRBV4-1 combines with J gene TRBJ2-3, with a weak D call TRBD2 (6 bases). From germline, CDR1 is MGHRA and CDR2 YSYEKL. V was cut by 5 bases and J by 2 bases, with 17 bases left in between. The CDR3 contains 16 residues. The CDR3: CASSRSGSYSTDTQYF. CDR3 nucleotides: TGCGCCAGCAGCAGAAGCGGGTCTTATTCCACAGATACGCAGTATTTT.

The rearrangement links TRBV9 to TRBJ2-4; the D is unclear. Germline values: CDR1 SGDLS, CDR2 YYNGEE. The V and J ends lost 4 bases and 8 bases respectively, with 13 bases between them. This CDR3 is 13 amino acids long. This CDR3 reads CASSPWTSYIQYF. The CDR3 DNA is TGTGCCAGCAGCCCCTGGACCTCCTACATTCAGTACTTC. Supplemented by reference TRBV9 and TRBJ2-4, the full variable domain reads DSGVTQTPKHLITATGQRVTLRCSPRSGDLSVYWYQQSLDQGLQFLIQYYNGEERAKGNILERFSAQQFPDLHSELNLSSLELGDSALYFCASSPWTSYIQYFGAGTRLSVL.

Many counts were recorded for this clone. The chain carries TRBV28 and TRBJ1-2; 9 nucleotides match TRBD1. Trimming removed 6 bases from V and 7 bases from J; junction bases left unmatched: 9. The germline V gene has CDR1 MDHEN and CDR2 SYDVKM. This CDR3 has 14 residues. CDR3 in DNA: TGTGCCAGCAGCCCAACAGGGGGCCCGAGTGGCTACACCTTC. It codes for CASSPTGGPSGYTF.

The chain combines TRBV11-1 with TRBJ1-1; D remains ambiguous. The CDR3 totals 14 residues. V lost 2 bases and J lost 6, with 13 bases in between. The V gene's germline CDR1 is SGHAT and CDR2 FQDESV (reference sequence). Written as DNA, the CDR3 is TGTGCCAGCAGCTTAAGGGTCCTGGGCGCTGAAGCTTTCTTT. Its translation: CASSLRVLGAEAFF. Combining the CDR3 with reference TRBV11-1 and TRBJ1-1 gives the whole variable domain EAEVAQSPRYKITEKSQAVAFWCDPISGHATLYWYRQILGQGPELLVQFQDESVVDDSQLPKDRFSAERLKGVDSTLKIQPAELGDSAMYLCASSLRVLGAEAFFGQGTRLTVV.

This clone was counted between two and nine times. This sequence joins TRBV16 and TRBJ2-7, with TRBD2 matching 8 bases. The CDR3 has 14 amino acids. V lost 4 bases, J lost 2 bases, and 4 bases stayed unmatched. The germline V gene has CDR1 KGHSY and CDR2 FQNENV. The DNA of the CDR3 is TGTGCCAGCAGCCGAGAGCGGGGGACCTACGAGCAGTACTTC. It codes for CASSRERGTYEQYF.

The gene calls are TRBV29-1 and TRBJ2-7; D is uncertain. The CDR3 length is 14 residues. V was shortened by 5 bases and J by 4 bases, with 18 bases between the two germline ends. Germline V gives CDR1 SQVTM, CDR2 ANQGSEA. The CDR3 reads CSVTRALSPYEQYF. In DNA, the CDR3 is TGCAGCGTTACCCGGGCGCTTTCTCCGTACGAGCAGTACTTC.

The rearrangement uses TRBV6-4 and TRBJ1-1, with D possibly being TRBD1 (6 bases). The CDR3 totals 16 residues. V was pared by 8 bases and J by 0 bases, with 19 bases between. CDR1 is MRHNA and CDR2 is SNTAGT in the germline V gene. CDR3 amino acids: CASPVSGVFMNTEAFF. Here the CDR3 DNA reads TGTGCCAGCCCCGTTTCAGGGGTGTTCATGAACACTGAAGCTTTCTTT.

J is TRBJ2-1 and V is TRBV20-1; D might be TRBD1 (5 bases). The CDR3 has 11 amino acids. Per the germline V gene, CDR1 is DFQATT and CDR2 is SNEGSKA (reference sequence). Trimming removed 6 bases at V and 11 bases at J, with 14 bases between. The CDR3 region has the DNA TGCAGTGCCGAACAGGTCCCTCAGCAGTTCTTC. Encoded protein: CSAEQVPQQFF.

This clone was seen only once. V gene TRBV5-1 combines with J gene TRBJ2-3, with D unclear. Germline V lookup: CDR1 SGHRS, CDR2 YFSETQ. This CDR3 is built from 16 residues. V lost 0 bases and J lost 1, with 12 bases in between. The CDR3: CASSLVGLEGTDTQYF. The DNA of the CDR3 is TGCGCCAGCAGCTTGGTGGGATTGGAAGGCACAGATACGCAGTATTTT.

This chain links TRBV7-2 with TRBJ2-2, with 9 positions matching TRBD1. The germline CDR1 and CDR2 sequences are SGHTA and FQGNSA. This CDR3 has 14 residues. The J segment lost 6 bases and the V segment lost 6 bases, leaving 5 bases of the junction unmatched. DNA of the CDR3: TGTGCCAGCAGTAACAGGGGGCCCTCCGGGGAGCTGTTTTTT. As protein: CASSNRGPSGELFF.

The V call is TRBV7-6, the J call TRBJ1-2; possible D gene TRBD1, 5 bases. The CDR3 sequence is 14 residues long. Germline V lookup: CDR1 SGHVS, CDR2 FNYEAQ. Trimming shortened V by 6 bases and J by 4 bases, and 15 bases separated the two germline ends. CDR3 residues: CASSPGSDPYGYTF. The CDR3 nucleotides are TGTGCCAGCAGTCCAGGGTCGGATCCCTATGGCTACACCTTC.

This clone was seen only once. The chain recombines TRBV7-9 with TRBJ2-7, with 9 bases matching TRBD1. This CDR3 has 14 amino acids. After removal of 4 bases from V and 3 bases from J, the junction contained 4 bases not matched to a gene. Germline CDR1 reads SEHNR; CDR2 reads FQNEAQ (reference sequence). The CDR3 DNA reads TGTGCCAGCAGCTCGGGACAGGGCGTCTACGAGCAGTACTTC. Translation gives CASSSGQGVYEQYF.

The chain recombines TRBV6-6 with TRBJ1-5, with a tentative D call TRBD1 (6 bases). Germline V gene sequence: CDR1 MNHNY, CDR2 SVGAGI (reference sequence). The CDR3 is 16 residues long. Trimming left V 2 bases short and J 4 bases short, with 15 bases between. CDR3: CASSYREQGGNQPQHF. As DNA, the CDR3 is TGTGCCAGCAGTTACCGGGAACAGGGAGGAAATCAGCCCCAGCATTTT.

This clone was picked up one time. Written as DNA, the CDR3 is TGTGCCAGCAGCTCGACAGGGTCTGGCACAGATACGCAGTATTTT. This translates into CASSSTGSGTDTQYF. The V gene is TRBV11-3, the J gene TRBJ2-3; 7 bases map to TRBD1. CDR3 length: 15 amino acids. Per the germline V gene, CDR1 is SGHNT and CDR2 is YENEEA. V dropped 4 bases and J dropped 1; count of bases not matched to a gene: 5.

CDR3 residues: CASSLASGYRNEQFF. The CDR3, as DNA: TGTGCCAGCAGCTTAGCCAGCGGGTATCGCAATGAGCAGTTCTTC. This rearrangement joins TRBV7-2 to TRBJ2-1; D is possibly TRBD2 (6 bases). Trimming removed 0 bases from V and 6 bases from J, with 12 bases in between. Germline V gene lookup returns CDR1 SGHTA and CDR2 FQGNSA. The CDR3 is made up of 15 amino acids. Complete variable domain (other parts from reference TRBV7-2 and TRBJ2-1): GAGVSQSPSNKVTEKGKDVELRCDPISGHTALYWYRQSLGQGLEFLIYFQGNSAPDKSGLPSDRFSAERTGGSVSTLTIQRTQQEDSAVYLCASSLASGYRNEQFFGPGTRLTVL.